This T cell receptor beta chain appears in the sequencing data of a study of tumor and adjacent non-tumor tissue in lung cancer. Three rounds of nested PCR, following a modified ARM-PCR protocol, produced the TCRbeta library. TCRdb processed the multiplex PCR reads anew with MiXCR; each CDR3 protein has one entry. The sample contains 60,000 to 95,000 distinct CDR3 sequences, around 77% of which appear only once. This clonotype was seen repeatedly, ten times or more. Its cognate antigen is unknown. Regarding the study as a whole: Higher tumor TCR diversity was associated with shorter survival. Significantly higher TCR diversity was found in tumor than normal lung.

RNA was extracted from bulk tissue without any cell sorting. Donors were chemotherapy-naive, newly diagnosed lung cancer surgical patients in China, August–late 2014. The sample was lung tumor tissue. The sequence was obtained from a woman aged 45 to 65 with non-small cell lung cancer.

The CDR3 reads CSARVPSRIPGLAGGPVETQYF. DNA of the CDR3: TGCAGTGCTAGAGTCCCTTCCCGGATCCCAGGACTAGCGGGAGGGCCCGTTGAGACCCAGTACTTC. The rearrangement links TRBV20-1 to TRBJ2-5; 15 bases are a match to TRBD2. The CDR3 is 22 amino acids. Trimming removed 1 base from V and 5 bases from J; junction bases left unmatched: 23. Germline-derived CDR1 and CDR2 are DFQATT and SNEGSKA (reference sequence).